These T cell receptor beta chains were read from a single sample in a study of blood T cell repertoires in COVID-19. Only in-frame clones appear in the TCRdb table, and some are missing; sequencing was by immunoSEQ multiplex PCR. This table holds some 40,000 clones, roughly 78% found once. The sample comprised peripheral blood. Source of these receptors: a man between 65 and 85 years old with acute or convalescent COVID-19. CDR3s include the opening cysteine and the closing phenylalanine or tryptophan. Fields, in order: CDR3 protein, V gene, clone size, CDR3 length, J gene. The listing skips clone size in some rows; elsewhere it reads once, few, many or a size class.

CDR3: CASSLDRSTNEKLFF; V: TRBV19; size: -; length: 15; J: TRBJ1-4
CDR3: CALQVMNTEAFF; V: TRBV3-1/TRBV3-2; size: -; length: 12; J: TRBJ1-1
CDR3: CASSQDRTSGTYETQYF; V: TRBV4-1; size: -; length: 17; J: TRBJ2-5
CDR3: CAWDPGQGISGYTF; V: TRBV30; size: -; length: 14; J: TRBJ1-2
CDR3: CASSIDGSGIGYGYTF; V: TRBV19; size: -; length: 16; J: TRBJ1-2
CDR3: CASSSGGGRYTEAFF; V: TRBV27; size: -; length: 15; J: TRBJ1-1
CDR3: CASSGTGAHSGNTIYF; V: TRBV7-2; size: -; length: 16; J: TRBJ1-3
CDR3: CASSPLMAGDEQYF; V: TRBV7-8; size: -; length: 14; J: TRBJ2-7
CDR3: CASAFARQGGELFF; V: TRBV5-1; size: -; length: 14; J: TRBJ2-2
CDR3: CASSSGQGMRYGYTF; V: TRBV5-6; size: -; length: 15; J: TRBJ1-2
CDR3: CATRGTGNYGYTF; V: TRBV6-5; size: -; length: 13; J: TRBJ1-2
CDR3: CSTKSGAYEQYF; V: TRBV29-1; size: -; length: 12; J: TRBJ2-7
CDR3: CASSIGGTANEKLFF; V: TRBV19; size: -; length: 15; J: TRBJ1-4
CDR3: CASRRADTQYF; V: TRBV19; size: -; length: 11; J: TRBJ2-3
CDR3: CSVDEGGYEQYF; V: TRBV29-1; size: -; length: 12; J: TRBJ2-7
CDR3: CASSPSGTGNEKLFF; V: TRBV19; size: -; length: 15; J: TRBJ1-4
CDR3: CASSTRTGRAYTEAFF; V: TRBV19; size: once; length: 16; J: TRBJ1-1
CDR3: CASSQERGDTQYF; V: TRBV3-1/TRBV3-2; size: once; length: 13; J: TRBJ2-3
CDR3: CASSWGRQGRIEAFF; V: TRBV13; size: -; length: 15; J: TRBJ1-1
CDR3: CASSSLTGANQPQHF; V: TRBV27; size: once; length: 15; J: TRBJ1-5
CDR3: CASSWDRDYEQYF; V: TRBV13; size: -; length: 13; J: TRBJ2-7
CDR3: CASSQRTGGPQHF; V: TRBV12-3/TRBV12-4; size: -; length: 13; J: TRBJ1-5
CDR3: CASSRDRTGGYEQYF; V: TRBV19; size: -; length: 15; J: TRBJ2-7
CDR3: CASSYAGTSNYGYTF; V: TRBV6-5; size: -; length: 15; J: TRBJ1-2
CDR3: CASSFSGNNQPQHF; V: TRBV7-9; size: few; length: 14; J: TRBJ1-5